The 8 T cell receptor beta chains below all came from one sample that was sequenced in a study of OX40 agonist ivuxolimab in advanced cancers. Measured with immunoSEQ multiplex PCR; TCRdb has only the in-frame clones, and not every one. The table shows tens of thousands of clones, with roughly 94% occurring only once. The sequenced sample was CD4+ or CD8+ T cells sorted from blood, obtained in a trial of the OX40 agonist ivuxolimab. The receptors originated from an adult with an advanced solid tumor such as melanoma, head and neck, liver or kidney cancer.

DNA for the CDR3: TGCGCCAGCAGTAAACAGACCTACAATGAGCAGTTCTTC. It codes for CASSKQTYNEQFF. The chain carries TRBV4-1 and TRBJ2-1; D not resolved. This CDR3 has 13 amino acids. Per the germline V gene, CDR1 is MGHRA and CDR2 is YSYEKL. V shed 6 bases and J shed 2 bases, with 8 bases lying between them.

This chain joins TRBV28 and TRBJ2-7; 7 nucleotides agree with TRBD1. The trim removed 1 base at V and 2 bases at J, leaving 2 bases unmatched. Germline CDR1 and CDR2: MDHEN and SYDVKM. This CDR3 has 14 amino acids. This CDR3 is CASSLSTGPYEQYF. The CDR3 DNA reads TGTGCCAGCAGTTTATCGACAGGGCCCTACGAGCAGTACTTC.

Here the CDR3 DNA reads TGTGCCAGCAGTGTGGAGGGATTATATAATGAGCAGTTCTTC. Amino acid sequence: CASSVEGLYNEQFF. The rearrangement links TRBV7-8 to TRBJ2-1; weak D call: TRBD2 (6 bases). V lost 6 bases and J lost 7, with 16 bases in between. The CDR3 is made up of 14 amino acids. The germline gives CDR1 SGHVS, CDR2 FQNEAQ.

The genes are TRBV11-2 and TRBJ2-4, with TRBD2 identical over 7 bases. Germline V gives CDR1 SGHAT, CDR2 FQNNGV. The CDR3 has 16 residues. V lost 1 base, J lost 3 bases, and 6 bases stayed unmatched. CDR3 loop: CASSLALAGVKNIQYF. In nucleotides, the CDR3 is TGTGCCAGCAGCTTAGCATTGGCGGGAGTCAAAAACATTCAGTACTTC.

This chain uses TRBV4-1 with TRBJ2-7; a possible D gene is TRBD1 (6 bases). V was trimmed by 4 bases and J by 3 bases, leaving 16 bases between them. The CDR3 spans 15 residues. The germline CDR1 and CDR2 sequences are MGHRA and YSYEKL. The CDR3 region has the DNA TGCGCCAGCAGCCGAGACCAGGGGACCGTCTACGAGCAGTACTTC. Protein product: CASSRDQGTVYEQYF.

The genes are TRBV7-2 and TRBJ2-7, with a possible D match to TRBD2 (6 bases). Germline V gives CDR1 SGHTA, CDR2 FQGNSA. The CDR3 totals 14 residues. V lost 5 bases and J lost 3, with 14 bases in between. The CDR3 region has the DNA TGTGCCAGCAGCCCAGCTGGCGGGGTCTACGAGCAGTACTTC. Translation: CASSPAGGVYEQYF.

The V call is TRBV5-6, the J call TRBJ2-7; D might be TRBD2 (6 bases). This CDR3 has 13 amino acids. V was pared by 4 bases and J by 1 base, with 9 bases between. Germline assignment: CDR1 SGHDT and CDR2 YYEEEE. Here the CDR3 reads CASSSGPSYEQYF. The CDR3 DNA sequence: TGTGCCAGCAGCAGCGGGCCATCCTACGAGCAGTACTTC.

V gene TRBV7-8 combines with J gene TRBJ2-2, with D possibly TRBD1 on 6 matching bases. The length of the CDR3 is 15 residues. V lost 8 bases, J lost 2 bases, and 15 bases lay in between. CDR1 SGHVS and CDR2 FQNEAQ come from the germline V gene. CDR3: CASLSGTLNTGELFF. The CDR3 DNA sequence: TGTGCCAGCCTGTCCGGGACACTAAACACCGGGGAGCTGTTTTTT.